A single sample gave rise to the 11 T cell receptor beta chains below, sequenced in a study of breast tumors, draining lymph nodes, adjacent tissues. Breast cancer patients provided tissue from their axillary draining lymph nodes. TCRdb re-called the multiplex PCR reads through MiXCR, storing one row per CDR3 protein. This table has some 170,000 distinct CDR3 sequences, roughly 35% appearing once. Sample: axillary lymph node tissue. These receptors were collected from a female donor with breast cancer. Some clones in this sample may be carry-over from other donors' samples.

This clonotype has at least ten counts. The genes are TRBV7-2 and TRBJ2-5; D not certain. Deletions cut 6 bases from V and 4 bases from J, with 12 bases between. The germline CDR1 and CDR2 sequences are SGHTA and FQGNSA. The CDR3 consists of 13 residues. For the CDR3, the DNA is TGTGCCAGCAGTATTCAGGCAGGAGAGACCCAGTACTTC. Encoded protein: CASSIQAGETQYF. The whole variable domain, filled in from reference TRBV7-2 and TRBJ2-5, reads GAGVSQSPSNKVTEKGKDVELRCDPISGHTALYWYRQSLGQGLEFLIYFQGNSAPDKSGLPSDRFSAERTGGSVSTLTIQRTQQEDSAVYLCASSIQAGETQYFGPGTRLLVL.

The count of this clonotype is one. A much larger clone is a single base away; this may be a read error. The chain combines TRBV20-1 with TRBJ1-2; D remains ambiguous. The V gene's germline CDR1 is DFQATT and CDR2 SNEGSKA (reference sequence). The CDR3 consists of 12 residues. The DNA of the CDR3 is TGCAGTGCTAGTCCTAACCACTATGGCTCCCCCTTC. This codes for CSASPNHYGSPF.

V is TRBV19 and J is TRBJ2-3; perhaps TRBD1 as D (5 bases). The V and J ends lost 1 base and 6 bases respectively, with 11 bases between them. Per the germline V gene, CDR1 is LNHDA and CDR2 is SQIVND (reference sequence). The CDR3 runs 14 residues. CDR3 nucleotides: TGTGCCAGTAGTATAGTGGGCAGGGCGGATACGCAGTATTTT. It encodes CASSIVGRADTQYF.

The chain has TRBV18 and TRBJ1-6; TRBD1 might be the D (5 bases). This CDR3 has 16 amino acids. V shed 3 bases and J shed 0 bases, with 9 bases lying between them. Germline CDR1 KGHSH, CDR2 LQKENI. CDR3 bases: TGTGCCAGCTCACCGGTCGGGGGCTCCTATAATTCACCCCTCCACTTT. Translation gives CASSPVGGSYNSPLHF.

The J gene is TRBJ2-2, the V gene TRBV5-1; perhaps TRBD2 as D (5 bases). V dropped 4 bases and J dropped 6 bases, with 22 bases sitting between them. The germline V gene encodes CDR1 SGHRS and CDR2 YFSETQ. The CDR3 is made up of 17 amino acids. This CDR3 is CASSQVGASRWAGELFF. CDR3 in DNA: TGCGCCAGCAGCCAAGTTGGCGCTAGCAGGTGGGCCGGGGAGCTGTTTTTT.

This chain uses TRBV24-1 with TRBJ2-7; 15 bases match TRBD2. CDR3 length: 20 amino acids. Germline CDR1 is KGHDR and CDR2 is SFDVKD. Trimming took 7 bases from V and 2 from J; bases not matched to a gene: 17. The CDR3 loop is CATSDPMGLAGGLVPYEQYF. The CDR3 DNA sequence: TGTGCCACCAGCGATCCCATGGGACTAGCGGGAGGATTGGTCCCCTACGAGCAGTACTTC.

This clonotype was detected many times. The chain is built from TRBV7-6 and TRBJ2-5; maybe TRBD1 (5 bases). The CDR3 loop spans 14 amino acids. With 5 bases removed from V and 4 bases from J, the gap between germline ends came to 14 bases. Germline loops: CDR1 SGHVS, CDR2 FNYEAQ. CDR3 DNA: TGTGCCAGCAGCCGAAGGGGCGACCGAGAGACCCAGTACTTC. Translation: CASSRRGDRETQYF.

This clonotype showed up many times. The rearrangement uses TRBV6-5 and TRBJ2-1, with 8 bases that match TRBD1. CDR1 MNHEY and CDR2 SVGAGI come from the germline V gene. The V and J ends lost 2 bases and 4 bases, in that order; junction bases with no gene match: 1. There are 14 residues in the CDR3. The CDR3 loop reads CASSYRDRYNEQFF. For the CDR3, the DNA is TGTGCCAGCAGTTACAGGGACAGGTACAATGAGCAGTTCTTC.

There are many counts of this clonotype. CDR3 DNA sequence: TGTGCCAGCAGCAAAGACAGGAACACTGAAGCTTTCTTT. Its protein product is CASSKDRNTEAFF. This chain connects TRBV6-4 to TRBJ1-1; tentatively, D is TRBD1 (5 bases). Germline-derived CDR1 and CDR2 are MRHNA and SNTAGT. Trimming took off 6 bases at V and 1 base at J, with 9 bases between the two ends. CDR3 size: 13 residues.

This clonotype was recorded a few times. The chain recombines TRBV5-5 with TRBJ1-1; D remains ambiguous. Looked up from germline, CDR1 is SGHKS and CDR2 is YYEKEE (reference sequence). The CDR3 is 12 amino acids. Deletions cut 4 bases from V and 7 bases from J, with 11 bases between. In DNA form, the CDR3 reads TGTGCCAGCAGCAAAACCGACATTGAAGCTTTCTTT. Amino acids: CASSKTDIEAFF.

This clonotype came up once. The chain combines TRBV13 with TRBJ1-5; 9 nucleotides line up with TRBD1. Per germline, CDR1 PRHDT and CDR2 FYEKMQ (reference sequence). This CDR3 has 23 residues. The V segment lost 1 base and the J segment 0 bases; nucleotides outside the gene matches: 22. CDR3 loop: CASSLVKDTPGTGILYSNQPQHF. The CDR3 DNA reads TGTGCCAGCAGCTTAGTTAAAGACACTCCCGGGACAGGGATCCTTTATAGCAATCAGCCCCAGCATTTT.